These 20 T cell receptor beta chains share one sample of origin, sequenced in a study of T cells in localized non-small cell lung cancer. This table comes from immunoSEQ multiplex PCR, and its TCRdb copy is limited to in-frame clones, with some not included. Of about 82,000 clones detected, about 78% appear once; the ten largest clones hold 15% to 20%. Sequences were derived from PBMCs, sampled before any cancer treatment. These receptors were collected from a man between 40 and 70 years old with stage II squamous cell lung carcinoma.

The chain is built from TRBV7-2 and TRBJ1-2; 8 nucleotides match TRBD1. CDR1 is SGHTA, CDR2 FQGNSA, per germline. Trimming took 1 base from V and 5 from J; bases not matched to a gene: 6. The CDR3 length is 15 residues. CDR3 in amino acids: CASSLDLRGQYGYTF. CDR3 sequence (DNA): TGTGCCAGCAGCTTAGACCTCAGGGGGCAGTATGGCTACACCTTC.

The chain couples TRBV7-2 to TRBJ1-1; weak D call: TRBD1 (6 bases). CDR1 SGHTA and CDR2 FQGNSA come from the germline V gene. This CDR3 has 13 amino acids. Trimming pared 4 bases from V and 4 bases from J, leaving 10 bases between. CDR3 nucleotide sequence: TGTGCCAGCAGCTCCTCCAGGGGCACTGAAGCTTTCTTT. Translating gives CASSSSRGTEAFF.

The chain links TRBV19 to TRBJ2-3; D is unresolved. The CDR3 covers 13 residues. The germline CDR1 and CDR2 sequences are LNHDA and SQIVND (reference sequence). V lost 8 bases, J lost 1 base, and 10 bases lay in between. CDR3 coding DNA: TGTGCCAGTCGACCACTGGGCACAGATACGCAGTATTTT. This encodes CASRPLGTDTQYF.

This chain connects TRBV28 to TRBJ2-7, with D perhaps matching TRBD2 (5 bases). V gave up 6 bases and J gave up 3 bases, with 6 bases separating them. CDR3 length: 11 amino acids. Germline CDR1 and CDR2: MDHEN and SYDVKM. CDR3 bases: TGTGCCAGCAGCCGGGACTACGAGCAGTACTTC. Translating it yields CASSRDYEQYF.

This chain connects TRBV28 to TRBJ1-1, with unresolved D. Germline V gene sequence: CDR1 MDHEN, CDR2 SYDVKM. The CDR3 is 14 amino acids. Trimming stripped 2 bases from V and 5 bases from J, with 12 bases between. CDR3 nucleotides: TGTGCCAGCAGTTTACAGGCCGGGTGGACTGAAGCTTTCTTT. The encoded protein is CASSLQAGWTEAFF.

The V call is TRBV7-8, the J call TRBJ1-1; D uncertain. The V end was cut by 0 bases, the J end by 1 base, with 12 bases between. CDR3 length: 16 residues. Germline V gene sequence: CDR1 SGHVS, CDR2 FQNEAQ. CDR3 sequence (DNA): TGTGCCAGCAGCTTAGCCCTGTGGCGTGGGAACACTGAAGCTTTCTTT. Translated: CASSLALWRGNTEAFF.

This chain joins TRBV20-1 and TRBJ1-2, with unresolved D. The length of the CDR3 is 11 residues. Germline CDR1 DFQATT, CDR2 SNEGSKA (reference sequence). V lost 4 bases and J 6 bases, leaving 9 bases between the germline ends. Here the CDR3 reads CSATEYDGYTF. In nucleotides, the CDR3 is TGCAGTGCTACGGAATACGATGGCTACACCTTC.

The chain has TRBV19 and TRBJ1-4; TRBD1 agrees at 8 bases. V trimming: 6 bases; J trimming: 10 bases; junction bases outside the gene matches: 4. The germline V gene has CDR1 LNHDA and CDR2 SQIVND (reference sequence). The CDR3 has 12 residues. The CDR3 sequence: CASREGQGKLFF. The CDR3 nucleotides read TGTGCCAGTAGGGAAGGACAGGGAAAACTGTTTTTT.

The chain recombines TRBV14 with TRBJ2-3; D unresolved. This CDR3 region has 14 residues. Trimming cost V 1 base and J 3 bases, with 8 bases left between them. Germline V gene lookup returns CDR1 SGHDN and CDR2 FVKESK. DNA of the CDR3: TGTGCCAGCAGCCAAGGGGCAAAGACAGATACGCAGTATTTT. Amino acid sequence: CASSQGAKTDTQYF. The whole variable domain, filled in from reference TRBV14 and TRBJ2-3, reads EAGVTQFPSHSVIEKGQTVTLRCDPISGHDNLYWYRRVMGKEIKFLLHFVKESKQDESGMPNNRFLAERTGGTYSTLKVQPAELEDSGVYFCASSQGAKTDTQYFGPGTRLTVL.

This chain connects TRBV5-4 to TRBJ1-1; D is uncertain. Germline values: CDR1 SGHNT, CDR2 YYREEE (reference sequence). This CDR3 comprises 12 residues. Trimming stripped 4 bases from V and 4 bases from J, with 8 bases between. This chain's CDR3 is CASSPRSTEAFF. The CDR3 bases are TGTGCCAGCAGCCCCCGGAGCACTGAAGCTTTCTTT.

J is TRBJ1-2 and V is TRBV18; 7 bases align to TRBD1. The germline V gene has CDR1 KGHSH and CDR2 LQKENI. The CDR3 is 15 residues long. The V and J ends lost 0 bases and 5 bases, in that order; junction bases with no gene match: 6. The CDR3 region is CASSPPNRGGYGYTF. The CDR3 coding sequence is TGTGCCAGCTCACCACCCAACAGGGGAGGGTATGGCTACACCTTC.

The V gene is TRBV5-4, the J gene TRBJ2-2; 7 bases are shared with TRBD2. CDR3 length: 19 residues. Germline V gene lookup returns CDR1 SGHNT and CDR2 YYREEE (reference sequence). The junction had 11 bases not matched to a gene; V was cut back by 0 bases and J by 0 bases. CDR3 sequence (DNA): TGTGCCAGCAGCTTGGCCCTGCGGGCGGGGGAACCGAACACCGGGGAGCTGTTTTTT. Residues: CASSLALRAGEPNTGELFF.

The chain couples TRBV28 to TRBJ2-4, with D tentatively TRBD2 (6 bases). The V gene lost 3 bases and the J gene lost 0 bases, with 9 bases spanning the gap. The germline V gene encodes CDR1 MDHEN and CDR2 SYDVKM. CDR3 size: 15 residues. For the CDR3, the DNA is TGTGCCAGCAGTTTGGGGGGTGAAGCCAAAAACATTCAGTACTTC. Translation gives CASSLGGEAKNIQYF.

V is TRBV7-2 and J is TRBJ2-4; possible D gene TRBD2, 6 bases. CDR1 SGHTA and CDR2 FQGNSA come from the germline V gene. The V end was cut by 5 bases, the J end by 0 bases, with 20 bases between. The CDR3 contains 18 residues. The CDR3 spells CASSIRGGEALAKNIQYF. For the CDR3, the DNA is TGTGCCAGCAGCATTAGAGGCGGGGAGGCGTTAGCCAAAAACATTCAGTACTTC.

This chain joins TRBV5-1 and TRBJ2-2; 9 bases match TRBD2. Trimming removed 6 bases from V and 4 bases from J; junction bases left unmatched: 4. Germline lookup yields CDR1 SGHRS and CDR2 YFSETQ. The CDR3 is 14 amino acids. CDR3 residues: CASKLSGGTGELFF. The DNA of the CDR3 is TGCGCCAGCAAACTTAGCGGGGGCACCGGGGAGCTGTTTTTT. Full variable domain (missing parts from reference TRBV5-1 and TRBJ2-2): KAGVTQTPRYLIKTRGQQVTLSCSPISGHRSVSWYQQTPGQGLQFLFEYFSETQRNKGNFPGRFSGRQFSNSRSEMNVSTLELGDSALYLCASKLSGGTGELFFGEGSRLTVL.

In its sample, this clone was seen a few times. This chain connects TRBV4-1 to TRBJ2-3; D is possibly TRBD2 (7 bases). Trimming removed 1 base from V and 1 base from J, with 21 bases in between. The germline V gene encodes CDR1 MGHRA and CDR2 YSYEKL. The CDR3 length is 19 residues. As DNA, the CDR3 is TGCGCCAGCAGCCAAGTCGGTAGGGGGGGCAGCCCCGGCACAGATACGCAGTATTTT. It translates to CASSQVGRGGSPGTDTQYF.

The gene calls are TRBV19 and TRBJ1-1; TRBD1 might be the D (5 bases). The germline gives CDR1 LNHDA, CDR2 SQIVND (reference sequence). The V end lost 7 bases, the J end lost 6 bases, and 18 bases lay between the germline ends. The CDR3 covers 14 residues. DNA for the CDR3: TGTGCCAGTACCGCAGGGTCACTGCGGGCTGAAGCTTTCTTT. This gives the protein CASTAGSLRAEAFF.

The chain uses TRBV19 and TRBJ2-2; D is possibly TRBD1 (5 bases). CDR1 and CDR2 (germline): LNHDA, SQIVND (reference sequence). V shed 1 base and J shed 7 bases, with 10 bases lying between them. The CDR3 runs 14 residues. Here the CDR3 reads CASSIVGAIGELFF. In DNA form, the CDR3 reads TGTGCCAGTAGTATAGTAGGGGCAATCGGGGAGCTGTTTTTT.

J is TRBJ2-1 and V is TRBV7-2, with 7 bases aligning to TRBD1. Germline assignment: CDR1 SGHTA and CDR2 FQGNSA. The CDR3 has 17 amino acids. The V gene end was trimmed by 7 bases and the J gene end by 3 bases; junction bases not matched to a gene: 15. This CDR3 is CASKLFRAGGIYNEQFF. The CDR3 nucleotides read TGTGCCAGCAAGCTGTTTAGGGCAGGGGGTATCTACAATGAGCAGTTCTTC.

The V call is TRBV11-3, the J call TRBJ2-7; D ambiguous. Germline CDR1 is SGHNT and CDR2 is YENEEA. The CDR3 contains 13 residues. Trimming cost V 1 base and J 5 bases, with 9 bases left between them. The CDR3 here is CASSLAPADEQYF. Written as DNA, the CDR3 is TGTGCCAGCAGCTTAGCCCCAGCTGACGAGCAGTACTTC.